The rows below give T cell receptor beta chains drawn from one sample of a study of T-cell reconstitution after alpha-beta-depleted transplantation in children. TCRdb used MiXCR to reprocess the PCR reads, holding one entry per CDR3 protein. In the table there are 450,000 to 700,000 distinct CDR3 sequences, 25% to 30% of which are singletons. The sample here was PBMCs, taken before TCRalphabeta/CD19-depleted stem cell transplant. The receptor set was obtained from a boy less than two years old with Wiskott-Aldrich syndrome, due to receive a stem cell transplant. Each CDR3 is given with its conserved first and last residue. D genes are given only for firm matches. Expanded clones get a size class; other rows say once, few or many, or leave the size out.

>few|-|TRBV5-8|TRBJ1-4
CASSLGMSNEKLFF
TGTGCCAGCAGCTTGGGGATGTCTAATGAAAAACTGTTTTTT
>few|-|TRBV5-1|TRBJ2-7
CASSLQINYEQYF
TGCGCCAGCAGCTTGCAGATTAACTACGAGCAGTACTTC
>-|-|TRBV20-1|TRBJ2-5
CSARVQQETQYF
TGCAGTGCTAGAGTGCAGCAAGAGACCCAGTACTTC
>-|TRBD2|TRBV3-1|TRBJ2-3
CASSQERLAGVPDTQYF
TGTGCCAGCAGCCAAGAAAGACTAGCGGGAGTCCCAGATACGCAGTATTTT
>-|-|TRBV7-8|TRBJ2-7
CASSPDLGQPYEQYF
TGTGCCAGCAGCCCTGACCTTGGGCAGCCCTACGAGCAGTACTTC
>few|TRBD1|TRBV5-1|TRBJ2-1
CASSSQTGGSYNEQFF
TGCGCCAGCAGCAGCCAGACAGGGGGCTCCTACAATGAGCAGTTCTTC
>-|-|TRBV27|TRBJ2-3
CASSLWWGGHVGTDTQYF
TGTGCCAGCAGTTTATGGTGGGGGGGGCACGTGGGCACAGATACGCAGTATTTT
>few|TRBD1|TRBV12-3/TRBV12-4|TRBJ2-2
CASRGQGIGELFF
TGTGCCAGCAGGGGACAGGGGATCGGGGAGCTGTTTTTT
>-|TRBD1|TRBV10-2|TRBJ2-7
CSTAGRQGVSYEQYF
TGCTCAACGGCCGGGCGACAGGGAGTCTCCTACGAGCAGTACTTC
>few|-|TRBV7-8|TRBJ2-5
CASSLAGEGTQYF
TGTGCCAGCAGCTTAGCTGGAGAGGGGACCCAGTACTTC
>few|-|TRBV20-1|TRBJ1-1
CSASNTAGHRDEAFF
TGCAGTGCTAGTAATACCGCGGGACACCGTGATGAAGCTTTCTTT
>few|TRBD1|TRBV9|TRBJ2-1
CASSGRTGYLF
TGTGCCAGCAGCGGCCGGACAGGGTACCTCTTC
>few|-|TRBV28|TRBJ2-1
CASSFYNSYNEQFF
TGTGCCAGCAGTTTTTACAACAGCTACAATGAGCAGTTCTTC
>-|TRBD1|TRBV5-1|TRBJ1-1
CASSDRGLGMNTEAFF
TGCGCCAGCAGCGACAGGGGGTTAGGGATGAACACTGAAGCTTTCTTT
>-|-|TRBV20-1|TRBJ1-1
CSAALTGTNTEAFF
TGCAGTGCTGCGTTGACAGGTACGAACACTGAAGCTTTCTTT
>-|-|TRBV3-1|TRBJ2-5
CASSQFRGRGETQYF
TGTGCCAGCAGCCAATTTCGGGGGAGAGGTGAGACCCAGTACTTC
>-|-|TRBV6-2/TRBV6-3|TRBJ2-5
CASRAAKQTQYF
TGTGCCAGCAGGGCAGCCAAACAGACCCAGTACTTC
>few|TRBD2|TRBV20-1|TRBJ2-3
CSARRPSGELDTQYF
TGCAGTGCTAGAAGACCTAGCGGGGAGTTAGATACGCAGTATTTT
>few|TRBD1|TRBV5-1|TRBJ2-1
CASSLTGGGHEQFF
TGCGCCAGCAGCCTAACAGGGGGCGGTCATGAGCAGTTCTTC